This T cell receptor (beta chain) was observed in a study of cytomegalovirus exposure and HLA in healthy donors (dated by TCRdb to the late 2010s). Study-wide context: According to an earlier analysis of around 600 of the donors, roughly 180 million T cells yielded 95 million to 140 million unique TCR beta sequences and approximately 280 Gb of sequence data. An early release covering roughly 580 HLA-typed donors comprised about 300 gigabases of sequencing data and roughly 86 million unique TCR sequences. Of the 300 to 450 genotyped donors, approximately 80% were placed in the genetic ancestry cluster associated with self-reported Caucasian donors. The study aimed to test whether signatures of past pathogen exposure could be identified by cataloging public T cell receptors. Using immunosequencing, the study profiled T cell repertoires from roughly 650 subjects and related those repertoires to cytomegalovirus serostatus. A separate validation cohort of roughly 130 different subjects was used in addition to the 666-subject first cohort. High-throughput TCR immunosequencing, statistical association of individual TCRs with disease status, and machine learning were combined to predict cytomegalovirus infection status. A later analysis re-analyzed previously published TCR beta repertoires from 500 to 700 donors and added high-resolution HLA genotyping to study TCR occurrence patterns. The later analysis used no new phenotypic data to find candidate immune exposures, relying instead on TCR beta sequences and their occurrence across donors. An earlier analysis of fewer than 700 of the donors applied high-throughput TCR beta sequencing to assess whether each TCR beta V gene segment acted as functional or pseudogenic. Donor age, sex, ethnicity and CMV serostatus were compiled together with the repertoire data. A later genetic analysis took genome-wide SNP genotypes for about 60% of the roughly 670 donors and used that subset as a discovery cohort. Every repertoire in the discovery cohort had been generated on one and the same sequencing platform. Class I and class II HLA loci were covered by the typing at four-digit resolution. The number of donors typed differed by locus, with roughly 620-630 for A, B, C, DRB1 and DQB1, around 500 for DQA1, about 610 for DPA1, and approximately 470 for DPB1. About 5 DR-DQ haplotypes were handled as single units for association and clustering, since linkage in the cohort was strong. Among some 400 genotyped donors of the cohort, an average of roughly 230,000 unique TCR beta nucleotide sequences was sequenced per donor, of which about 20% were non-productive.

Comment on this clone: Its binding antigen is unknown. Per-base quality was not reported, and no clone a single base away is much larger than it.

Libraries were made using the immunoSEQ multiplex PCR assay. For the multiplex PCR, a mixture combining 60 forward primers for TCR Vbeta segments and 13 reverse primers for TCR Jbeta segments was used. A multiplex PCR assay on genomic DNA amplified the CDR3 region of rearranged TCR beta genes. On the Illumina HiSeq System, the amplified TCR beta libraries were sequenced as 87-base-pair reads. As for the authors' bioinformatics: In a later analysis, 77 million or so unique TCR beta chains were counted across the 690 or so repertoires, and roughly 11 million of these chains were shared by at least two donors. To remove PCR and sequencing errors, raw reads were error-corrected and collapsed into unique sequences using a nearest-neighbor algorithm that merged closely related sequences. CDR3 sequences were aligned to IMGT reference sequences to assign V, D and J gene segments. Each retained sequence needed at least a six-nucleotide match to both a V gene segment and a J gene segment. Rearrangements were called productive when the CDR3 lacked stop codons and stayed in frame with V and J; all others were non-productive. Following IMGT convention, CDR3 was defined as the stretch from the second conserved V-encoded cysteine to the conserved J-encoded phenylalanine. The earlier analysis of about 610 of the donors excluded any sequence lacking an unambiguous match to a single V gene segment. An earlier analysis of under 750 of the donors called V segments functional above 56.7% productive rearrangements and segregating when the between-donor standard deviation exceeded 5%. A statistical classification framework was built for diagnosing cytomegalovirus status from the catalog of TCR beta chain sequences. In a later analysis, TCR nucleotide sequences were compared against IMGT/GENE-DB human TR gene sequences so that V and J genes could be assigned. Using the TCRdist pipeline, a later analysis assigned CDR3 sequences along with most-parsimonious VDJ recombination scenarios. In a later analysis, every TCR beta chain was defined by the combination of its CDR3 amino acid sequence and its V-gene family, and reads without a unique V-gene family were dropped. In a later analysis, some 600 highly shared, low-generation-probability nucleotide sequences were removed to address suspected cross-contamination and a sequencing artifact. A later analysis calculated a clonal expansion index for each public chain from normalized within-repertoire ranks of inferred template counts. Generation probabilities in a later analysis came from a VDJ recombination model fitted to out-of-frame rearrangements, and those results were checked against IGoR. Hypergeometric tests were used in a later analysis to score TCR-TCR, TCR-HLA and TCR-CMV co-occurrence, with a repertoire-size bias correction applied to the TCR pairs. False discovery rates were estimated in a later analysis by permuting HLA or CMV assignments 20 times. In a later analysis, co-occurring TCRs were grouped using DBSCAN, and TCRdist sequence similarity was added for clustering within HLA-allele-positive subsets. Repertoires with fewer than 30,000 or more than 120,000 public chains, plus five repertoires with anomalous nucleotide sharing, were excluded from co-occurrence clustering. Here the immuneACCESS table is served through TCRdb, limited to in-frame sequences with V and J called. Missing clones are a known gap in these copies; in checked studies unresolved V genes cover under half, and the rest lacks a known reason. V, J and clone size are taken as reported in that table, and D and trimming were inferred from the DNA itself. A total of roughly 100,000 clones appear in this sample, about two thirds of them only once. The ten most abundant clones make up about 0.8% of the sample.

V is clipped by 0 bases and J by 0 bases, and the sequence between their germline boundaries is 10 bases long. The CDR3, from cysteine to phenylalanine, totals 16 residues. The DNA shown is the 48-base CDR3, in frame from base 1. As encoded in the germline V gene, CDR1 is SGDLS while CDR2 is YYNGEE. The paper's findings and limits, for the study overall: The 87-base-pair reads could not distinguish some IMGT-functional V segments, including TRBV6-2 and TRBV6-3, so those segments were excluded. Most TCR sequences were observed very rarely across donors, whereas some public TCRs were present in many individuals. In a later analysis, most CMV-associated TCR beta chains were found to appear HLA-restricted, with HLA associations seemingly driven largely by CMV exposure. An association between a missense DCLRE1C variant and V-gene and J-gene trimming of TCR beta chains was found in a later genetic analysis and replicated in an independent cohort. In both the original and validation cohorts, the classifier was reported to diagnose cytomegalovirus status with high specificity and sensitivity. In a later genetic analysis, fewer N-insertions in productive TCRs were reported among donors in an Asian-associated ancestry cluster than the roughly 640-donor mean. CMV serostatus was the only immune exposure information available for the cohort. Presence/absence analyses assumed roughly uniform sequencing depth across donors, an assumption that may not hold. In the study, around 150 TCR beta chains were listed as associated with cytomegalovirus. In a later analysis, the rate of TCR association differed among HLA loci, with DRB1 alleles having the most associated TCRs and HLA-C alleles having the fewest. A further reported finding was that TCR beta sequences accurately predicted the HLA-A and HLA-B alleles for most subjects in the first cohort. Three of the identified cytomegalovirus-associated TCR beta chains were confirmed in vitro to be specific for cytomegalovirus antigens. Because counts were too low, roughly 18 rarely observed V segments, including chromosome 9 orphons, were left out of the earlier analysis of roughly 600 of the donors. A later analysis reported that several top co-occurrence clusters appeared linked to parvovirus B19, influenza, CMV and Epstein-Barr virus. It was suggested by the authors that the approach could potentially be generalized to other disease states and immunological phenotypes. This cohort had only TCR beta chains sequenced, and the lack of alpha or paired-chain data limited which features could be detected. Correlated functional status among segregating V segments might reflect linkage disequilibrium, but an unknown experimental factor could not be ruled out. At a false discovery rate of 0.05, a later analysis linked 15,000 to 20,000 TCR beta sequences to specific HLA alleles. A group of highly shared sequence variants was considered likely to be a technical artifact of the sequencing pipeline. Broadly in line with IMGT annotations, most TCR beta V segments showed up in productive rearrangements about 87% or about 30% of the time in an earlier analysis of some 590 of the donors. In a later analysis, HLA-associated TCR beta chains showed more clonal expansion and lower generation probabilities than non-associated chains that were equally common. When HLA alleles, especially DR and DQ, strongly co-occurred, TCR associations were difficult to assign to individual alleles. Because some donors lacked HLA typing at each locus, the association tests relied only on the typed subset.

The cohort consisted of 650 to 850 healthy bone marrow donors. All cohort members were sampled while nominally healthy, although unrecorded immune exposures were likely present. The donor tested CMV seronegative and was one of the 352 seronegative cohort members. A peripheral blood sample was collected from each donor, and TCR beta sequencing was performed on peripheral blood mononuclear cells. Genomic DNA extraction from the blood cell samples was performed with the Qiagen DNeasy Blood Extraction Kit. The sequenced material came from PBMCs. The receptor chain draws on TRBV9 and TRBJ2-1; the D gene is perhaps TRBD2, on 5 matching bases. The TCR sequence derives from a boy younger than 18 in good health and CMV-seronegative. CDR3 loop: CASSVVAPSSYNEQFF. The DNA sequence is TGTGCCAGCAGCGTAGTAGCGCCTAGCTCCTACAATGAGCAGTTCTTC.